The present TCR beta chain was sequenced within a study of blood T cell repertoires in COVID-19. On the study more broadly: Samples of COVID-19 (acute and convalescent) were obtained from the United States, Italy and Spain. T cells, B-cell-depleted T cells, or PBMCs supplied cDNA or gDNA.

The CDR3 loop spans 12 amino acids. From germline, CDR1 is LNHDA and CDR2 SQIVND (reference sequence). V gave up 5 bases and J gave up 4 bases, with 6 bases separating them. Comment on this clone: Distinct nucleotide sequences in the sample also encode this CDR3.

As handled by the study authors: Cell counts per sample came from amplifying reference gene primers. Some clones are missing from TCRdb's copy, which holds only in-frame ones; the method was immunoSEQ multiplex PCR. V, J and clone size reflect that table, while D and trimming were determined from the DNA. Counted here are about 280,000 clones, around 89% occurring once; the ten biggest clones make up approximately 4.2%. Source material: peripheral blood. This rearrangement joins TRBV19 to TRBJ1-5; D gene unclear. The TCR was taken from a man between 35 and 55 years old with acute or convalescent COVID-19. CDR3 nucleotides: TGTGCCAGTAGTCCCCGTAATCAGCCCCAGCATTTT. Translated, it gives CASSPRNQPQHF.